A selection of T cell receptor beta chains follows, all from one sample in a study of shared clonotypes between healthy human individuals. The repertoire was sequenced with immunoSEQ multiplex PCR; TCRdb's copy has only in-frame clones and lacks some. Among 2 million to 2.5 million clones listed, 85% to 95% were seen once. Sample: naive CD4+ T cells sorted from blood. These TCRs come from a man younger than 30 in good health. Both conserved end residues are part of each CDR3. A D gene is named only where the DNA matches it firmly. Some rows have no size entry. The others give once, few or many, or a class for an expanded clone.

size: NA; D: NA; J: TRBJ2-1; V: TRBV18; CDR3: CASSPPLGSSYNEQFF; DNA: TGTGCCAGCTCACCACCGCTAGGGAGCTCCTACAATGAGCAGTTCTTC
size: NA; D: TRBD1; J: TRBJ2-5; V: TRBV5-6; CDR3: CASSLATGGVQETQYF; DNA: TGTGCCAGCAGCTTGGCCACAGGGGGCGTCCAAGAGACCCAGTACTTC
size: NA; D: NA; J: TRBJ2-5; V: TRBV12-5; CDR3: CASGPRAGPLRLETQYF; DNA: TGTGCTAGTGGTCCGAGGGCGGGGCCTCTGAGGTTGGAGACCCAGTACTTC
size: NA; D: NA; J: TRBJ2-5; V: TRBV10-3; CDR3: CAISGKGSETQYF; DNA: TGTGCCATCAGTGGGAAGGGTTCGGAGACCCAGTACTTC
size: NA; D: NA; J: TRBJ2-2; V: TRBV18; CDR3: CASSPPSRMNTGELFF; DNA: TGTGCCAGCTCACCACCGTCACGGATGAACACCGGGGAGCTGTTTTTT
size: NA; D: NA; J: TRBJ2-5; V: TRBV4-1; CDR3: CASSRGPAETQYF; DNA: TGCGCCAGCAGCCGGGGCCCCGCGGAGACCCAGTACTTC
size: NA; D: TRBD1; J: TRBJ2-1; V: TRBV10-3; CDR3: CAISGTGTASNYNEQFF; DNA: TGTGCCATCAGTGGTACCGGGACAGCCAGTAACTACAATGAGCAGTTCTTC
size: NA; D: NA; J: TRBJ2-2; V: TRBV11-2; CDR3: CASSLWGRRRELFF; DNA: TGTGCCAGCAGCTTATGGGGGCGGCGGCGGGAGCTGTTTTTT
size: NA; D: NA; J: TRBJ2-1; V: TRBV30; CDR3: CAWLGEVSSYNEQFF; DNA: TGTGCCTGGCTTGGGGAAGTGAGCTCCTACAATGAGCAGTTCTTC
size: NA; D: NA; J: TRBJ2-7; V: TRBV9; CDR3: CASSSTGLQYF; DNA: TGTGCCAGCAGCTCAACAGGACTACAGTACTTC
size: NA; D: NA; J: TRBJ2-3; V: TRBV4-3; CDR3: CASSQDGSNTDTQYF; DNA: TGCGCCAGCAGCCAAGATGGGTCAAACACAGATACGCAGTATTTT
size: NA; D: NA; J: TRBJ1-5; V: TRBV18; CDR3: CASSPGYSNQPQHF; DNA: TGTGCCAGCTCCCCAGGGTATAGCAATCAGCCCCAGCATTTT
size: NA; D: NA; J: TRBJ2-7; V: TRBV19; CDR3: CASSIVRGDGQYF; DNA: TGTGCCAGTAGTATTGTCAGGGGGGACGGGCAGTACTTC
size: NA; D: TRBD1; J: TRBJ2-7; V: TRBV5-4; CDR3: CASSLDRGWYEQYF; DNA: TGTGCCAGCAGCTTGGACAGGGGATGGTACGAGCAGTACTTC
size: NA; D: TRBD1; J: TRBJ1-5; V: TRBV19; CDR3: CASSIGAGGRSNQPQHF; DNA: TGTGCCAGTAGTATAGGGGCAGGGGGCCGGAGCAATCAGCCCCAGCATTTT
size: once; D: NA; J: TRBJ1-5; V: TRBV19; CDR3: CASSIGGRATVQPQHF; DNA: TGTGCCAGTAGTATAGGTGGCCGGGCAACCGTTCAGCCCCAGCATTTT
size: NA; D: TRBD1; J: TRBJ2-3; V: TRBV5-1; CDR3: CASSAQGAGITDTQYF; DNA: TGCGCCAGCAGCGCTCAGGGGGCCGGGATCACAGATACGCAGTATTTT
size: NA; D: TRBD2; J: TRBJ2-3; V: TRBV10-1; CDR3: CASRSGGAGDTQYF; DNA: TGCGCCAGCAGGAGCGGGGGGGCCGGAGATACGCAGTATTTT
size: NA; D: TRBD1; J: TRBJ1-1; V: TRBV6-1; CDR3: CASSTRDRAEAFF; DNA: TGTGCCAGCAGTACCCGGGACAGGGCTGAAGCTTTCTTT
size: NA; D: TRBD1; J: TRBJ2-3; V: TRBV9; CDR3: CASSALQGSSTDTQYF; DNA: TGTGCCAGCAGCGCCCTACAGGGGTCCTCCACAGATACGCAGTATTTT
size: NA; D: NA; J: TRBJ2-3; V: TRBV11-3; CDR3: CASSYRSYTDTQYF; DNA: TGTGCCAGCAGCTACAGGAGCTACACAGATACGCAGTATTTT
size: once; D: NA; J: TRBJ2-7; V: TRBV9; CDR3: CASSSDRANEQYF; DNA: TGTGCCAGCAGCTCGGACAGAGCCAACGAGCAGTACTTC
size: NA; D: TRBD1; J: TRBJ2-1; V: TRBV6-6; CDR3: CASIDRGGHNEQFF; DNA: TGTGCCAGCATCGACAGGGGCGGCCACAATGAGCAGTTCTTC
size: NA; D: TRBD1; J: TRBJ2-7; V: TRBV6-1; CDR3: CASSARTGVYEQYF; DNA: TGTGCCAGCAGTGCCAGGACAGGCGTCTACGAGCAGTACTTC
size: NA; D: TRBD1; J: TRBJ2-7; V: TRBV7-3; CDR3: CASSLGQGISYEQYF; DNA: TGTGCCAGCAGCTTGGGACAGGGAATCTCCTACGAGCAGTACTTC
size: NA; D: TRBD2; J: TRBJ2-3; V: TRBV4-2; CDR3: CASSLHETTSGGGMNTQYF; DNA: TGTGCCAGCAGCCTGCACGAGACGACTAGCGGGGGCGGAATGAATACGCAGTATTTT
size: NA; D: NA; J: TRBJ2-3; V: TRBV29-1; CDR3: CSVGGGGQTDTQYF; DNA: TGCAGCGTTGGGGGCGGGGGCCAAACAGATACGCAGTATTTT
size: NA; D: NA; J: TRBJ1-2; V: TRBV5-4; CDR3: CASSLKTGSNYGYTF; DNA: TGTGCCAGCAGCCTCAAAACAGGGAGCAACTATGGCTACACCTTC
size: NA; D: NA; J: TRBJ2-7; V: TRBV28; CDR3: CASSGWGRGVDEQYF; DNA: TGTGCCAGCAGTGGATGGGGAAGGGGGGTGGACGAGCAGTACTTC
size: once; D: NA; J: TRBJ1-3; V: TRBV10-1; CDR3: CASSDKRDPFSGNTIYF; DNA: TGCGCCAGCAGTGATAAGCGGGACCCCTTCTCTGGAAACACCATATATTTT
size: NA; D: TRBD2; J: TRBJ2-3; V: TRBV5-4; CDR3: CASTLAGPGTDTQYF; DNA: TGTGCCAGCACCCTAGCGGGGCCGGGGACAGATACGCAGTATTTT
size: NA; D: NA; J: TRBJ2-1; V: TRBV5-4; CDR3: CASSLGLWEQFF; DNA: TGTGCCAGCAGCTTGGGGCTGTGGGAGCAGTTCTTC
size: NA; D: NA; J: TRBJ1-5; V: TRBV10-3; CDR3: CAIGGRGHQPQHF; DNA: TGTGCCATCGGTGGCAGGGGCCACCAGCCCCAGCATTTT
size: NA; D: NA; J: TRBJ1-1; V: TRBV9; CDR3: CASSVDLQNTEAFF; DNA: TGTGCCAGCAGCGTAGACTTACAGAACACTGAAGCTTTCTTT
size: NA; D: NA; J: TRBJ2-3; V: TRBV11-2; CDR3: CASSLERPPADTQYF; DNA: TGTGCCAGCAGCTTAGAGCGGCCCCCGGCAGATACGCAGTATTTT
size: NA; D: NA; J: TRBJ1-3; V: TRBV2; CDR3: CASSGGSGNTIYF; DNA: TGTGCCAGCAGTGGGGGCTCTGGAAACACCATATATTTT